The 31 T cell receptor beta chains below come from one sample, sequenced in a study of shared clonotypes between healthy human individuals. The method was immunoSEQ multiplex PCR; TCRdb's version includes in-frame clones alone and lacks a portion of them. The sample lists about 510,000 clones, about four fifths seen once, with roughly 13% in the top ten. Source material: PBMCs. The receptors here all came from a middle-aged woman in good health. Some clones in this sample may be carry-over from other donors' samples.

CDR3 amino acids: CASGGQGASTGELFF. The CDR3 DNA sequence: TGTGCCAGCGGGGGACAGGGGGCGTCTACCGGGGAGCTGTTTTTT. The V call is TRBV2, the J call TRBJ2-2; 12 positions agree with TRBD1. Germline trimming cut 8 bases from V and 5 bases from J; bases unmatched to any gene: 6. Germline CDR1 SNHLY, CDR2 FYNNEI. CDR3 length: 15 residues.

The chain uses TRBV18 and TRBJ1-4, with D unclear. V lost 0 bases, J lost 2 bases, and 7 bases lay in between. The CDR3 consists of 15 residues. CDR1 and CDR2 from the germline V gene are KGHSH and LQKENI. The CDR3 region has the DNA TGTGCCAGCTCACCACCCACACTTACTAATGAAAAACTGTTTTTT. Amino acid sequence: CASSPPTLTNEKLFF.

In DNA form, the CDR3 reads TGTGCCAGCAGCTTGGTCGGGTACGAGCAGTTCTTC. It encodes CASSLVGYEQFF. The rearrangement uses TRBV5-4 and TRBJ2-1; no reliable D call. CDR1 and CDR2 (germline): SGHNT, YYREEE (reference sequence). The CDR3 contains 12 residues. Trimming pared 0 bases from V and 10 bases from J, leaving 8 bases between.

The sample holds a few counts of this clone. V gene TRBV7-2 combines with J gene TRBJ2-7; D possibly matches TRBD1 or TRBD2 (6 bases each). Trimming pared 5 bases from V and 3 bases from J, leaving 17 bases between. Germline V lookup: CDR1 SGHTA, CDR2 FQGNSA. The CDR3 sequence is 15 residues long. The CDR3 bases are TGTGCCAGCAGCCGGGGGCGAGAAGGGGGCTACGAGCAGTACTTC. Protein product: CASSRGREGGYEQYF.

This clone was seen only once. The CDR3 bases are TGTGCCAGCAGCCCCGGGACAGGGTACAATGAGCAGTTCTTC. Translation gives CASSPGTGYNEQFF. The J gene is TRBJ2-1, the V gene TRBV5-4, with 9 positions matching TRBD1. Germline loops: CDR1 SGHNT, CDR2 YYREEE (reference sequence). V dropped 4 bases and J dropped 4; count of bases not matched to a gene: 3. This CDR3 region has 14 residues.

This clone has a handful of counts. The V and J genes are TRBV18 and TRBJ1-1, with 7 nucleotides matching TRBD1. Germline values: CDR1 KGHSH, CDR2 LQKENI. The trim removed 4 bases at V and 0 bases at J, leaving 5 bases unmatched. This CDR3 region has 15 residues. CDR3 residues: CASSQLGQLNTEAFF. The CDR3 DNA follows: TGTGCCAGCTCACAGTTGGGACAGCTGAACACTGAAGCTTTCTTT.

V and J are TRBV11-1 and TRBJ1-3; possibly TRBD1 for D (6 bases). Trimming removed 0 bases from V and 2 bases from J, with 8 bases in between. CDR3 size: 15 residues. Germline V lookup: CDR1 SGHAT, CDR2 FQDESV (reference sequence). CDR3 DNA sequence: TGTGCCAGCAGCTTAGCTACAGGGACTGGAAACACCATATATTTT. It translates to CASSLATGTGNTIYF.

The V gene is TRBV4-1, the J gene TRBJ1-2; D gene unclear. The CDR3 length is 10 residues. Germline CDR1 reads MGHRA; CDR2 reads YSYEKL. V shed 1 base and J shed 7 bases, with 1 base lying between them. The CDR3 loop is CASSQGGYTF. The CDR3 DNA sequence: TGCGCCAGCAGCCAAGGTGGCTACACCTTC.

Of note for this clone: In the same sample, other DNA sequences code for this CDR3. The chain has TRBV6-5 and TRBJ1-5; perhaps TRBD1 as D (5 bases). V was shortened by 0 bases and J by 7 bases, with 7 bases between the two germline ends. The CDR3 is 13 amino acids. The germline CDR1 and CDR2 sequences are MNHEY and SVGAGI. CDR3 loop: CASSYSPGQPQHF. CDR3 nucleotides: TGTGCCAGCAGTTACTCACCAGGGCAGCCCCAGCATTTT.

The chain recombines TRBV5-4 with TRBJ2-1; maybe TRBD2 (5 bases). CDR3 length: 16 amino acids. Between the trimmed V and J ends, which lost 3 bases and 3 bases, there was a span of 16 bases. Germline V gives CDR1 SGHNT, CDR2 YYREEE (reference sequence). CDR3 amino acids: CASSSRSEGIYNEQFF. The CDR3 region has the DNA TGTGCCAGCAGCTCCCGATCAGAGGGTATCTACAATGAGCAGTTCTTC. Drawing the rest from reference TRBV5-4 and TRBJ2-1, the complete variable domain is ETGVTQSPTHLIKTRGQQVTLRCSSQSGHNTVSWYQQALGQGPQFIFQYYREEENGRGNFPPRFSGLQFPNYSSELNVNALELDDSALYLCASSSRSEGIYNEQFFGPGTRLTVL.

The J gene is TRBJ2-3, the V gene TRBV6-1; D is perhaps TRBD1 or TRBD2 (5 bases each). Germline-derived CDR1 and CDR2 are MNHNS and SASEGT. CDR3 length equals 13 residues. V was trimmed by 6 bases and J by 12 bases, leaving 19 bases between them. CDR3 loop: CASSLTGQGVQYF. CDR3 nucleotides: TGTGCCAGCAGCCTAACGGGGCAAGGCGTTCAGTATTTT.

The V gene is TRBV28, the J gene TRBJ2-7, with 12 positions matching TRBD2. This CDR3 comprises 14 residues. Unmatched junction bases numbered 10, after V lost 10 bases and J lost 6 bases. CDR1 is MDHEN, CDR2 SYDVKM, per germline. The CDR3 sequence: CATLLTSGGLEQYF. CDR3 in DNA: TGTGCCACCCTCTTGACTAGCGGGGGCCTCGAGCAGTACTTC. Combining the CDR3 with reference TRBV28 and TRBJ2-7 gives the whole variable domain DVKVTQSSRYLVKRTGEKVFLECVQDMDHENMFWYRQDPGLGLRLIYFSYDVKMKEKGDIPEGYSVSREKKERFSLILESASTNQTSMYLCATLLTSGGLEQYFGPGTRLTVT.

This clone was counted many times. The chain recombines TRBV28 with TRBJ1-6, with D tentatively TRBD1 (5 bases). The CDR3 runs to 17 residues. Trimming shortened V by 7 bases and J by 0 bases, and 16 bases separated the two germline ends. Per the germline V gene, CDR1 is MDHEN and CDR2 is SYDVKM. CDR3 sequence: CASTQRGTRSYNSPLHF. The CDR3 bases are TGTGCCAGCACTCAACGGGGCACCCGCTCCTATAATTCACCCCTCCACTTT.

This clone was seen a handful of times. This likely reflects a read error, since a far larger clone is one base away. The same CDR3 is also encoded by other DNA sequences in this sample. The chain joins TRBV4-1 to TRBJ1-1; D possibly corresponds to TRBD1 (6 bases). The V gene's germline CDR1 is MGHRA and CDR2 YSYEKL. V dropped 6 bases and J dropped 4 bases, with 12 bases sitting between them. The length of the CDR3 is 13 residues. CDR3: CASSRGQSTEAFF. The CDR3 DNA reads TGCGCCAGCAGTCGAGGACAGAGCACTGAAGCTTTCTTT.

The chain recombines TRBV6-1 with TRBJ1-5, with TRBD1 as a possible D gene (5 bases). Trimming cost V 5 bases and J 6 bases, with 11 bases left between them. Germline values: CDR1 MNHNS, CDR2 SASEGT. The CDR3 is 13 amino acids. CDR3: CASSLGGGQPQHF. The CDR3 DNA reads TGTGCCAGCAGTCTCGGGGGGGGTCAGCCCCAGCATTTT.

The chain carries TRBV30 and TRBJ2-7; D is perhaps TRBD1 (6 bases). From germline, CDR1 is GTSNPN and CDR2 SVGIG (reference sequence). The CDR3 has 12 residues. The V and J ends lost 4 bases and 3 bases respectively, with 10 bases between them. Here the CDR3 reads CAWTGASYEQYF. The CDR3 region has the DNA TGTGCCTGGACAGGGGCGAGCTACGAGCAGTACTTC.

In this sample, this clone turned up a few times. The CDR3 sequence is CASRTKQGMIAGYTF. CDR3 DNA: TGTGCCAGCAGAACCAAACAGGGGATGATCGCGGGCTACACCTTC. The rearrangement uses TRBV27 and TRBJ1-2, with TRBD1 matching 7 bases. The J segment lost 8 bases and the V segment lost 6 bases, leaving 15 bases of the junction unmatched. There are 15 residues in the CDR3. Germline CDR1 and CDR2: MNHEY and SMNVEV (reference sequence).

This clone was recorded a few times. The V call is TRBV2, the J call TRBJ2-7; TRBD1 aligns across 10 bases. The CDR3 covers 15 residues. The V segment lost 3 bases and the J segment 5 bases; nucleotides outside the gene matches: 7. Germline CDR1 is SNHLY and CDR2 is FYNNEI. CDR3 coding DNA: TGTGCCAGCAGTGAGTTAGACAGGGGGCGAGACGAGCAGTACTTC. Protein product: CASSELDRGRDEQYF.

This chain links TRBV19 with TRBJ1-2; the match to TRBD1 covers 7 bases. J was trimmed by 8 bases and V by 5 bases; bases with no gene match: 14. Germline-derived CDR1 and CDR2 are LNHDA and SQIVND (reference sequence). CDR3 length: 15 residues. The CDR3 here is CASSPAGQGGFGYTF. DNA for the CDR3: TGTGCCAGTAGTCCGGCCGGGCAGGGGGGATTCGGCTACACCTTC. Full variable domain (remainder filled in from reference TRBV19 and TRBJ1-2): DGGITQSPKYLFRKEGQNVTLSCEQNLNHDAMYWYRQDPGQGLRLIYYSQIVNDFQKGDIAEGYSVSREKKESFPLTVTSAQKNPTAFYLCASSPAGQGGFGYTFGSGTRLTVV.

The chain links TRBV5-8 to TRBJ1-2; 8 positions match TRBD1. This CDR3 has 15 residues. Trimming removed 5 bases from V and 6 bases from J; junction bases left unmatched: 12. Germline V gene sequence: CDR1 SGHTS, CDR2 YDEGEE. The CDR3 loop is CASSHASRQGNGYTF. The CDR3 nucleotides read TGTGCCAGCAGTCATGCCTCCCGACAGGGGAATGGCTACACCTTC.

This chain connects TRBV28 to TRBJ1-1, with D perhaps TRBD1 (5 bases). This CDR3 is 13 amino acids long. Germline loops: CDR1 MDHEN, CDR2 SYDVKM. Trimming took off 1 base at V and 7 bases at J, with 10 bases between the two ends. The CDR3 sequence: CASSLSGTHEAFF. For the CDR3, the DNA is TGTGCCAGCAGTTTATCCGGGACGCATGAAGCTTTCTTT.

This sequence joins TRBV18 and TRBJ2-7; D might be TRBD1 (6 bases). Germline-derived CDR1 and CDR2 are KGHSH and LQKENI. The ends were cut back, 3 bases at V and 1 base at J, with 13 bases in the middle. This CDR3 is 15 amino acids long. CDR3 in DNA: TGTGCCAGCTCACCCTACAGGGATCGATCCTACGAGCAGTACTTC. This encodes CASSPYRDRSYEQYF. Drawing the rest from reference TRBV18 and TRBJ2-7, the complete variable domain is NAGVMQNPRHLVRRRGQEARLRCSPMKGHSHVYWYRQLPEEGLKFMVYLQKENIIDESGMPKERFSAEFPKEGPSILRIQQVVRGDSAAYFCASSPYRDRSYEQYFGPGTRLTVT.

The chain is built from TRBV28 and TRBJ2-7; TRBD1 agrees at 7 bases. V was pared by 11 bases and J by 3 bases, with 7 bases of the junction left unmatched. Germline assignment: CDR1 MDHEN and CDR2 SYDVKM. There are 12 residues in the CDR3. The CDR3 here is CACRTGDYEQYF. The CDR3, as DNA: TGTGCCTGCCGGACAGGCGACTACGAGCAGTACTTC.

This clone was found once. This chain links TRBV6-1 with TRBJ1-1; perhaps TRBD1 as D (5 bases). Germline CDR1 and CDR2: MNHNS and SASEGT. The CDR3 runs 15 residues. V was trimmed by 2 bases and J by 5 bases, leaving 15 bases between them. For the CDR3, the DNA is TGTGCCAGCAGTGAATTGTCGGGGGTAGGGACTGAAGCTTTCTTT. It encodes CASSELSGVGTEAFF.

The chain joins TRBV11-3 to TRBJ2-3; D perhaps matches TRBD1 (5 bases). The germline gives CDR1 SGHNT, CDR2 YENEEA. Trimming took off 5 bases at V and 5 bases at J, with 11 bases between the two ends. The CDR3 extends over 13 amino acids. The CDR3 bases are TGTGCCAGCAGCATAGGGGTGGTAGATACGCAGTATTTT. Translated, it gives CASSIGVVDTQYF.

This chain joins TRBV6-6 and TRBJ2-5; TRBD2 is a possible D gene (6 bases). The germline V and J ends were trimmed by 6 bases and 2 bases, with 13 bases remaining between them. There are 14 residues in the CDR3. Germline V lookup: CDR1 MNHNY, CDR2 SVGAGI (reference sequence). Here the CDR3 reads CASRGSSVQETQYF. The CDR3 DNA follows: TGTGCCAGCAGGGGTTCTAGCGTTCAAGAGACCCAGTACTTC.

J is TRBJ1-5 and V is TRBV28; TRBD1 matches at 9 bases. V gave up 5 bases and J gave up 8 bases; unmatched junction bases: 7. The CDR3 sequence is 14 residues long. CDR1 MDHEN and CDR2 SYDVKM come from the germline V gene. The CDR3 coding sequence is TGTGCCAGCAGTACGGGACAGGGCGTCAAGCCCCAGCATTTT. Its translation: CASSTGQGVKPQHF. Full variable domain (outside the CDR3, taken from reference TRBV28 and TRBJ1-5): DVKVTQSSRYLVKRTGEKVFLECVQDMDHENMFWYRQDPGLGLRLIYFSYDVKMKEKGDIPEGYSVSREKKERFSLILESASTNQTSMYLCASSTGQGVKPQHFGDGTRLSIL.

The V and J genes are TRBV7-2 and TRBJ1-3; D is unresolved. The CDR3 sequence is 15 residues long. Germline V gives CDR1 SGHTA, CDR2 FQGNSA. Trimming removed 2 bases at V and 0 bases at J, with 8 bases between. In DNA form, the CDR3 reads TGTGCCAGCAGCTTAACAGCGTCCTCTGGAAACACCATATATTTT. Translating it yields CASSLTASSGNTIYF.

The chain links TRBV9 to TRBJ1-5; 11 bases are a match to TRBD1. CDR1 and CDR2 (germline): SGDLS, YYNGEE. V was pared by 0 bases and J by 9 bases, with 2 bases of the junction left unmatched. The CDR3 covers 14 residues. CDR3 DNA sequence: TGTGCCAGCAGCGTAGGGGACAGGGGGGGGCCCCAGCATTTT. Encoded protein: CASSVGDRGGPQHF. The full variable domain, with the rest looked up from reference TRBV9 and TRBJ1-5, is DSGVTQTPKHLITATGQRVTLRCSPRSGDLSVYWYQQSLDQGLQFLIQYYNGEERAKGNILERFSAQQFPDLHSELNLSSLELGDSALYFCASSVGDRGGPQHFGDGTRLSIL.

This clone appeared a few times. The chain couples TRBV14 to TRBJ2-7; a weak D match, TRBD1 (5 bases). Per germline, CDR1 SGHDN and CDR2 FVKESK. V lost 6 bases, J lost 7 bases, and 22 bases lay in between. This CDR3 is built from 15 residues. CDR3 protein: CASRPGGQGGVEQYF. In nucleotides, the CDR3 is TGTGCCAGCAGACCAGGCGGCCAGGGTGGTGTTGAGCAGTACTTC.

The chain joins TRBV18 to TRBJ2-7; D gene ambiguous. Germline CDR1 is KGHSH and CDR2 is LQKENI. V was trimmed by 3 bases and J by 5 bases, leaving 8 bases between them. The CDR3 has 12 residues. As DNA, the CDR3 is TGTGCCAGCTCACCGGGTTCCCACGAGCAGTACTTC. It yields the protein CASSPGSHEQYF. Complete variable domain (other parts from reference TRBV18 and TRBJ2-7): NAGVMQNPRHLVRRRGQEARLRCSPMKGHSHVYWYRQLPEEGLKFMVYLQKENIIDESGMPKERFSAEFPKEGPSILRIQQVVRGDSAAYFCASSPGSHEQYFGPGTRLTVT.